Each of the 15 T cell receptor beta chains below was sequenced from the same sample in a study of T cells in Graves' hyperthyroidism and ophthalmopathy. RNA transcripts were the template for amplifying TCR beta CDR3 regions. First-round RT-PCR of the TCR CDR3 relied on the HTBI primer set. From the multiplex PCR reads, TCRdb called clonotypes with MiXCR, one entry per CDR3 protein. This sample carries fewer than 900,000 distinct CDR3 sequences, roughly a sixth of them seen once, and the ten largest clones take 16%. Sequencing used blood. All receptors derive from a woman in her fifties or sixties with Graves' hyperthyroidism that later progressed to Graves' ophthalmopathy.

This clonotype was counted at least ten times. J is TRBJ1-2 and V is TRBV11-2; D call uncertain. The ends were cut back, 1 base at V and 3 bases at J, with 18 bases in the middle. Germline V gene lookup returns CDR1 SGHAT and CDR2 FQNNGV. The CDR3 contains 17 residues. The CDR3, as DNA: TGTGCCAGCAGCTTAGGAAGCGGGTTAGGCGGTGACTATGGCTACACCTTC. This translates into CASSLGSGLGGDYGYTF.

The genes are TRBV6-1 and TRBJ2-4; D ambiguous. Germline assignment: CDR1 MNHNS and CDR2 SASEGT. V was shortened by 1 base and J by 11 bases, with 12 bases between the two germline ends. The CDR3 spans 13 residues. The CDR3 DNA reads as TGTGCCAGCAGTGAAGTGACTCCCTCCCTTCAGTACTTC. Its translation is CASSEVTPSLQYF.

In its sample, this clonotype was seen a few times. This chain joins TRBV14 and TRBJ2-3, with 11 bases identical to TRBD2. The trim removed 5 bases at V and 2 bases at J, leaving 6 bases unmatched. The CDR3 consists of 16 residues. Germline assignment: CDR1 SGHDN and CDR2 FVKESK. Here the CDR3 reads CASSSGLAAYTDTQYF. In DNA, the CDR3 is TGTGCCAGCAGCTCGGGACTAGCGGCGTACACAGATACGCAGTATTTT. The full variable domain, with the rest looked up from reference TRBV14 and TRBJ2-3, is EAGVTQFPSHSVIEKGQTVTLRCDPISGHDNLYWYRRVMGKEIKFLLHFVKESKQDESGMPNNRFLAERTGGTYSTLKVQPAELEDSGVYFCASSSGLAAYTDTQYFGPGTRLTVL.

The genes are TRBV9 and TRBJ2-3; 9 bases agree with TRBD1. CDR1 is SGDLS and CDR2 is YYNGEE in the germline V gene. The V segment lost 0 bases and the J segment 6 bases; nucleotides outside the gene matches: 5. The CDR3 consists of 15 residues. The CDR3, as DNA: TGTGCCAGCAGCGTAGAAGACAGGGGGGCGGATACGCAGTATTTT. It translates to CASSVEDRGADTQYF.

The gene calls are TRBV5-1 and TRBJ2-1, with D tentatively TRBD1 (5 bases). Germline V gene data show CDR1 as SGHRS and CDR2 as YFSETQ. The CDR3 has 12 residues. V was cut by 4 bases and J by 10 bases, with 12 bases left in between. CDR3 nucleotide sequence: TGCGCCAGCAGCCCGACGGACACAGAGCAGTTCTTC. This encodes CASSPTDTEQFF.

This clonotype was seen at least ten times. The CDR3: CASSNDYSYEQYF. The CDR3 DNA sequence: TGTGCCAGCAGTAACGACTACTCCTACGAGCAGTACTTC. The V gene is TRBV6-2 or TRBV6-3, the J gene TRBJ2-7, with a tentative D call TRBD2 (5 bases). Germline assignment: CDR1 MNHEY and CDR2 SVGEGT. The CDR3 is 13 residues long. Trimming cost V 5 bases and J 0 bases, with 8 bases left between them.

This clonotype came up a few times. The genes are TRBV6-1 and TRBJ2-2; D is perhaps TRBD1 (6 bases). The CDR3 has 14 amino acids. V dropped 4 bases and J dropped 5 bases, with 11 bases sitting between them. Per the germline V gene, CDR1 is MNHNS and CDR2 is SASEGT. The CDR3 DNA follows: TGTGCCAGCAGTGGACAGGTTATAACCGGGGAGCTGTTTTTT. Encoded protein: CASSGQVITGELFF.

This clonotype was recorded at least ten times. V gene TRBV7-9 combines with J gene TRBJ2-5, with D possibly TRBD1 on 6 matching bases. V lost 5 bases and J 1 base, leaving 14 bases between the germline ends. The CDR3 runs to 15 residues. Germline CDR1 reads SEHNR; CDR2 reads FQNEAQ (reference sequence). The CDR3: CASSTGDRIQETQYF. The CDR3 nucleotides read TGTGCCAGCAGCACCGGCGACAGGATCCAAGAGACCCAGTACTTC.

This chain uses TRBV4-1 with TRBJ1-5, with D tentatively TRBD1 (6 bases). This CDR3 spans 17 amino acids. Trimming pared 0 bases from V and 1 base from J, leaving 13 bases between. Germline V gives CDR1 MGHRA, CDR2 YSYEKL. The CDR3 DNA follows: TGCGCCAGCAGCCAAGACGAGGGGGGGCCGAGCAATCAGCCCCAGCATTTT. It encodes CASSQDEGGPSNQPQHF.

This clonotype was counted a few times. Here the CDR3 DNA reads TGTGCCAGCACTACCCTACCCACTGGGGCCAACGTCCTGACTTTC. Its protein product is CASTTLPTGANVLTF. This chain joins TRBV6-1 and TRBJ2-6; D is uncertain. The length of the CDR3 is 15 residues. CDR1 is MNHNS, CDR2 SASEGT, per germline. With 7 bases removed from V and 2 bases from J, the gap between germline ends came to 12 bases.

The chain uses TRBV10-3 and TRBJ1-2; D is unresolved. CDR1 ENHRY and CDR2 SYGVKD come from the germline V gene. Between the trimmed V and J ends, which lost 8 bases and 8 bases, there was a span of 12 bases. CDR3 length equals 11 residues. The CDR3 DNA sequence: TGTGCCATCGACGAGGTCGGAGGCTACACCTTC. Translating gives CAIDEVGGYTF.

This clonotype appeared many times. V and J are TRBV18 and TRBJ1-2; D may be TRBD1 (6 bases). Germline CDR1 is KGHSH and CDR2 is LQKENI. Trimming took 3 bases from V and 1 from J, leaving 9 bases between them. This CDR3 is 14 amino acids long. CDR3 bases: TGTGCCAGCTCACCCCAGGACAGTAACTATGGCTACACCTTC. Amino acid sequence: CASSPQDSNYGYTF.

This clonotype has at least ten counts. In DNA form, the CDR3 reads TGTGCCAGCAGTTACTCGAGGGGGGGGTCCTATAATTCACCCCTCCACTTT. Translated, it gives CASSYSRGGSYNSPLHF. V gene TRBV6-6 combines with J gene TRBJ1-6, with D possibly matching TRBD1 (6 bases). The CDR3 totals 17 residues. The germline CDR1 and CDR2 sequences are MNHNY and SVGAGI (reference sequence). Trimming removed 0 bases at V and 1 base at J, with 10 bases between.

This clonotype occurred many times. The V call is TRBV20-1, the J call TRBJ2-3, with TRBD2 identical over 9 bases. The CDR3 is 14 amino acids. Trimming removed 1 base from V and 7 bases from J; junction bases left unmatched: 6. Germline V gene sequence: CDR1 DFQATT, CDR2 SNEGSKA (reference sequence). CDR3 nucleotides: TGCAGTGCTAGAGTACGGACTAGCGCTAATACGCAGTATTTT. Protein product: CSARVRTSANTQYF.

This clonotype was counted only a few times. The chain uses TRBV19 and TRBJ2-2; D call uncertain. The V end was cut by 0 bases, the J end by 0 bases, with 8 bases between. The CDR3 runs 16 residues. In germline, CDR1 is LNHDA, CDR2 SQIVND (reference sequence). The CDR3 reads CASSIDIIANTGELFF. The CDR3 nucleotides are TGTGCCAGTAGTATAGACATAATCGCGAACACCGGGGAGCTGTTTTTT.